A selection of T cell receptor beta chains follows, all from one sample in a study of T cell changes during pregnancy in multiple sclerosis. The assay was immunoSEQ multiplex PCR, and TCRdb's table has in-frame clones only and misses some. Here the sample spans 73,000 or so clones, under 95% being singletons. The source material was peripheral blood, sampled in the second trimester of pregnancy. The receptor set was obtained from a female donor with multiple sclerosis, enrolled in a pregnancy study. CDR3s leave out the opening cysteine and the closing phenylalanine or tryptophan. The order of the fields is V gene, J gene, CDR3 protein.

V gene: TRBV4-1
J gene: TRBJ2-7
CDR3 protein: ASSQKGSDLYEQY

V gene: TRBV29-1
J gene: TRBJ1-2
CDR3 protein: SVSPGQPDGYT

V gene: TRBV29-1
J gene: TRBJ2-7
CDR3 protein: SVEGGVGGLYEQY

V gene: TRBV5-1
J gene: TRBJ2-7
CDR3 protein: ASSPSGKSYEQY

V gene: TRBV6-6
J gene: TRBJ1-1
CDR3 protein: ASSLGQNTEAF

V gene: TRBV9
J gene: TRBJ1-6
CDR3 protein: ASGRTASSYNSPLH

V gene: TRBV18
J gene: TRBJ2-2
CDR3 protein: ASSPTRTGLTGELF

V gene: TRBV6-5
J gene: TRBJ2-5
CDR3 protein: ASSSTGVLETQY

V gene: TRBV4-3
J gene: TRBJ1-4
CDR3 protein: ASSQELQGGPINEKLF

V gene: TRBV7-8
J gene: TRBJ1-1
CDR3 protein: ASSARASWGTEAF

V gene: TRBV29-1
J gene: TRBJ2-5
CDR3 protein: SAKGGRGETQY

V gene: TRBV11-2
J gene: TRBJ2-5
CDR3 protein: ASSLRTSGGEQETQY

V gene: TRBV6-4
J gene: TRBJ2-3
CDR3 protein: ASSVGGRNTQY

V gene: TRBV13
J gene: TRBJ2-7
CDR3 protein: ASSSQTSGLSYEQY

V gene: TRBV10-3
J gene: TRBJ2-3
CDR3 protein: AISAGDTQY

V gene: TRBV6-1
J gene: TRBJ2-7
CDR3 protein: ASRRQETYEQY

V gene: TRBV19
J gene: TRBJ2-3
CDR3 protein: AAGGPFGTDTQY

V gene: TRBV30
J gene: TRBJ2-1
CDR3 protein: AWSFSTAPNEQF

V gene: TRBV4-1
J gene: TRBJ1-1
CDR3 protein: ASSQVRREDTEAF

V gene: TRBV7-2
J gene: TRBJ2-7
CDR3 protein: ASSSDNARGGGSSYEQY

V gene: TRBV5-1
J gene: TRBJ2-1
CDR3 protein: ASSLLAGGEQF

V gene: TRBV2
J gene: TRBJ2-7
CDR3 protein: ASSPGSYYEQY

V gene: TRBV6-5
J gene: TRBJ2-3
CDR3 protein: ASSYSGTDTQY

V gene: TRBV25-1
J gene: TRBJ2-7
CDR3 protein: ASVGQGPYEQY

V gene: TRBV5-1
J gene: TRBJ1-3
CDR3 protein: ASSSGVMGSGNTIY

V gene: TRBV12-5
J gene: TRBJ2-5
CDR3 protein: ASGLRGEETQY

V gene: TRBV6-6
J gene: TRBJ2-2
CDR3 protein: ASSYRTGRSTGELF

V gene: TRBV10-3
J gene: TRBJ2-3
CDR3 protein: AIRTGGTDTQY

V gene: TRBV27
J gene: TRBJ1-4
CDR3 protein: ASSSRTDQEVELF

V gene: TRBV18
J gene: TRBJ1-1
CDR3 protein: ASSPQGPRNTEAF

V gene: TRBV6-6
J gene: TRBJ1-2
CDR3 protein: ATVWDRSNYGYT

V gene: TRBV11-3
J gene: TRBJ2-2
CDR3 protein: ASSLRGQDDFSGELF

V gene: TRBV7-2
J gene: TRBJ1-2
CDR3 protein: ASSLVPGQGVYGYT

V gene: TRBV29-1
J gene: TRBJ1-2
CDR3 protein: SVRYRGEGYGYT

V gene: TRBV5-6
J gene: TRBJ1-5
CDR3 protein: ASSLMRQGDQPQH

V gene: TRBV5-6
J gene: TRBJ2-1
CDR3 protein: ASSLPPSGGLSSYNEQF

V gene: TRBV15
J gene: TRBJ2-4
CDR3 protein: ATSVRGNIQY

V gene: TRBV14
J gene: TRBJ1-1
CDR3 protein: ASRQVMNTEAF

V gene: TRBV5-6
J gene: TRBJ2-1
CDR3 protein: ASSLGGKHNEQF

V gene: TRBV12-5
J gene: TRBJ2-7
CDR3 protein: ASGFAGGAYEQY

V gene: TRBV27
J gene: TRBJ1-5
CDR3 protein: ASSTPRDRNQPQH

V gene: TRBV7-2
J gene: TRBJ2-7
CDR3 protein: ASSFDRLGEQY

V gene: TRBV6-5
J gene: TRBJ1-4
CDR3 protein: ASSQHATNEKLF

V gene: TRBV5-5
J gene: TRBJ2-5
CDR3 protein: ASIKGETQY

V gene: TRBV30
J gene: TRBJ1-6
CDR3 protein: AWRQGSPLH

V gene: TRBV15
J gene: TRBJ1-2
CDR3 protein: ATSRDLTGGYT

V gene: TRBV7-2
J gene: TRBJ1-5
CDR3 protein: ASSLGTGLNQPQH

V gene: TRBV4-1
J gene: TRBJ1-5
CDR3 protein: ASSQERQGNQPQH

V gene: TRBV7-9
J gene: TRBJ2-7
CDR3 protein: ASSPWGGSSYEQY

V gene: TRBV4-1
J gene: TRBJ1-2
CDR3 protein: ASSQEGGGYT

V gene: TRBV7-3
J gene: TRBJ2-3
CDR3 protein: ASSLEGGTDTQY

V gene: TRBV7-2
J gene: TRBJ2-1
CDR3 protein: ASSLDVQFNEQF